This T cell receptor beta chain was found in a study of shared clonotypes between healthy human individuals. With respect to this clone: Antigen specificity is unknown.

Study-wide results and limits: A handful of donors had around 5% of their naive CD4 clonotypes in common. An expected dependence of interdonor clonotype sharing on sequencing depth was noted. Relative to memory subsets, naive subsets generally showed larger estimated richness. Some clonotypes were shared by all four sorted-subset donors, while others were not shared. The non-shared ones had lower generation probabilities than the shared ones.

From germline, CDR1 is SGHTA and CDR2 FQGNSA. With 1 base clipped from V and 9 bases from J, the junction kept 11 bases outside the gene matches. The CDR3 has 15 amino acids. Clones were sequenced by immunoSEQ multiplex PCR, and TCRdb holds only the in-frame ones, with some missing. This table holds over a million clones, about 80% found once. The J gene is TRBJ2-7, the V gene TRBV7-2, with 8 bases matching TRBD2. The sample comprised memory CD4+ T cells from PBMCs. Subset denoted: CD45RA-negative fraction. The receptor was isolated from a man between 18 and 29 years old in good health. Some clones in this sample may be carry-over from other donors' samples. CDR3 DNA: TGTGCCAGCAGCTTAGAGACTAGCGCCCCGGAGGGGCAGTACTTC. It specifies CASSLETSAPEGQYF.